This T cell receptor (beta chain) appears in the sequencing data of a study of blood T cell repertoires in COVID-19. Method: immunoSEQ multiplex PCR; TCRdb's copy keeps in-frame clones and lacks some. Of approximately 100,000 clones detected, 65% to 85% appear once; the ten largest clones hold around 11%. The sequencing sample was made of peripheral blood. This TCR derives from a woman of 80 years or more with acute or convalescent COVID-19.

The CDR3 spells CASKGATGNYGYTF. DNA for the CDR3: TGTGCCAGCAAAGGAGCGACAGGGAACTATGGCTACACCTTC. The chain links TRBV7-2 to TRBJ1-2; TRBD1 aligns across 7 bases. V shed 7 bases and J 2 bases; nucleotides not matched to a gene: 7. CDR3 length: 14 amino acids. Germline V gives CDR1 SGHTA, CDR2 FQGNSA.